Below, 10 T cell receptor beta chains from the same sample are listed, as sequenced in a study of neurological immune-mediated disorders. TCRdb redid the calling of the 5' RACE reads with MiXCR, one entry per CDR3 protein. The table shows roughly 57,000 distinct CDR3 sequences, with 7% to 10% occurring only once. Stated time point: longitudinal time-point 3. The source material was PBMCs. The receptors come from a woman in her thirties or forties in good health.

The genes are TRBV6-5 and TRBJ2-2; D uncertain. Trimming removed 8 bases from V and 4 bases from J, with 11 bases in between. The CDR3 is 13 residues long. Germline values: CDR1 MNHEY, CDR2 SVGAGI. CDR3 nucleotides: TGTGCCAGCGGTAGGGATACCACCGGGGAGCTGTTTTTT. The encoded protein is CASGRDTTGELFF.

This clonotype was detected ten times or more. The gene calls are TRBV29-1 and TRBJ1-1, with D possibly matching TRBD1 (5 bases). V was cut by 4 bases and J by 0 bases, with 12 bases left in between. Germline V gives CDR1 SQVTM, CDR2 ANQGSEA. The CDR3 runs 14 residues. CDR3 loop: CSVVQGPVNTEAFF. The CDR3 bases are TGCAGCGTTGTTCAGGGCCCTGTGAACACTGAAGCTTTCTTT.

This clonotype was observed many times. The chain couples TRBV7-8 to TRBJ2-1, with D possibly being TRBD1 (5 bases). CDR3 length: 16 residues. V was clipped by 4 bases and J by 0 bases, with 13 bases between them. Germline V gene sequence: CDR1 SGHVS, CDR2 FQNEAQ. The CDR3 loop is CASSSLDRTSYNEQFF. The CDR3 bases are TGTGCCAGCAGCTCGCTTGACAGAACCTCCTACAATGAGCAGTTCTTC.

Details on this clonotype: A clone one base away is much larger, so this may be a read error. The chain carries TRBV12-3 or TRBV12-4 and TRBJ1-1; D gene unclear. The CDR3 runs to 13 residues. V was cut by 8 bases and J by 0 bases, with 10 bases left in between. The CDR3 is CASRLHMNTEAFF. The DNA for the CDR3 is TGTGCCAGCCGATTACATATGAACACTGAAGCTTTCTTT.

This clonotype was recorded many times. The CDR3 loop reads CASSSDRWQPPQHF. CDR3 bases: TGTGCCAGCAGCTCTGACAGGTGGCAACCGCCCCAGCATTTT. The chain combines TRBV7-2 with TRBJ1-5; D possibly corresponds to TRBD1 (6 bases). With 4 bases removed from V and 9 bases from J, the gap between germline ends came to 16 bases. The CDR3 covers 14 residues. Germline V gene data show CDR1 as SGHTA and CDR2 as FQGNSA.

At least ten counts were recorded for this clonotype. CDR3 DNA: TGTGCCAGCAGCCGTAAGGAGACCCAGTACTTC. As protein: CASSRKETQYF. The chain recombines TRBV7-9 with TRBJ2-5, with D hard to call. CDR1 SEHNR and CDR2 FQNEAQ come from the germline V gene (reference sequence). V was pared by 5 bases and J by 5 bases, with 6 bases between. The CDR3 has 11 amino acids.

This clonotype has a count of ten or more. The gene calls are TRBV3-1 and TRBJ2-7; either TRBD1 or TRBD2 may fit D (5 bases each). The V gene's germline CDR1 is LGHDT and CDR2 YNNKEL (reference sequence). V was cut by 4 bases and J by 4 bases, with 11 bases left in between. This CDR3 contains 13 residues. CDR3 nucleotide sequence: TGTGCCAGCAGCCGATCCGGGACGTACGAGCAGTACTTC. It specifies CASSRSGTYEQYF.

This clonotype occurred many times. V is TRBV5-6 and J is TRBJ2-5, with a tentative D call TRBD2 (5 bases). The ends were cut back, 3 bases at V and 5 bases at J, with 11 bases in the middle. From germline, CDR1 is SGHDT and CDR2 YYEEEE. The CDR3 loop spans 13 amino acids. The CDR3 coding sequence is TGTGCCAGCAGCTCGGCGGGTGTGGAGACCCAGTACTTC. This encodes CASSSAGVETQYF.

This clonotype was picked up many times. CDR3 DNA sequence: TGTGCCAGCAGCCGTGGGGATACTAGCGGGGGGGAAGAGACCCAGTACTTC. As protein: CASSRGDTSGGEETQYF. V is TRBV7-2 and J is TRBJ2-5; 13 bases agree with TRBD2. The germline V gene encodes CDR1 SGHTA and CDR2 FQGNSA. Germline trimming cut 5 bases from V and 3 bases from J; bases unmatched to any gene: 9. CDR3 length: 17 residues. Using reference TRBV7-2 and TRBJ2-5 for the parts outside the CDR3, the full variable domain is GAGVSQSPSNKVTEKGKDVELRCDPISGHTALYWYRQSLGQGLEFLIYFQGNSAPDKSGLPSDRFSAERTGGSVSTLTIQRTQQEDSAVYLCASSRGDTSGGEETQYFGPGTRLLVL.

The V and J genes are TRBV2 and TRBJ2-2; the D gene is possibly TRBD1 (6 bases). V shed 6 bases and J shed 7 bases, with 12 bases lying between them. In germline, CDR1 is SNHLY, CDR2 FYNNEI. This CDR3 region has 13 residues. CDR3 protein: CASRTGVGGELFF. The CDR3 DNA sequence: TGTGCCAGCAGGACAGGAGTTGGCGGGGAGCTGTTTTTT. The variable domain in full, completed from reference TRBV2 and TRBJ2-2, reads EPEVTQTPSHQVTQMGQEVILRCVPISNHLYFYWYRQILGQKVEFLVSFYNNEISEKSEIFDDQFSVERPDGSNFTLKIRSTKLEDSAMYFCASRTGVGGELFFGEGSRLTVL.